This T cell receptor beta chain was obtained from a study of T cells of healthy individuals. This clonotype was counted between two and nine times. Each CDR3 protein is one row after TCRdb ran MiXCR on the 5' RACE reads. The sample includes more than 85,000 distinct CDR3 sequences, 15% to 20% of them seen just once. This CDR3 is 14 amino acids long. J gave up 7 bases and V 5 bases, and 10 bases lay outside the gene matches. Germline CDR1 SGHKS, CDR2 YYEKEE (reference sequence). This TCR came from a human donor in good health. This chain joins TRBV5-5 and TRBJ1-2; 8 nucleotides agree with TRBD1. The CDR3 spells CASSSPDRAAGYTF. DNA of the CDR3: TGTGCCAGCAGTTCTCCGGACAGGGCCGCTGGCTACACCTTC.